Each of the 2 T cell receptor beta chains below was sequenced from the same sample in a study of T cell repertoires in cytomegalovirus infection. TCRdb passed the reads through MiXCR, listing each CDR3 protein once. This table holds over 150,000 distinct CDR3 sequences, roughly a fifth found once. The sample consisted of PBMCs. Receptors were obtained from a human donor in good health (CMV status not recorded). Some clones in this sample may be carry-over from other donors' samples.

V gene TRBV7-2 combines with J gene TRBJ1-5; weak D call: TRBD1 (5 bases). The CDR3 is 14 residues long. V was cut by 5 bases and J by 2 bases, with 10 bases left in between. The germline V gene encodes CDR1 SGHTA and CDR2 FQGNSA. The chain's CDR3 is CASSVSRGNQPQHF. The DNA for the CDR3 is TGTGCCAGCAGCGTCAGCAGGGGCAATCAGCCCCAGCATTTT.

In this sample, this clonotype turned up many times. V gene TRBV7-9 combines with J gene TRBJ2-7, with D perhaps being TRBD1 or TRBD2 (5 bases each). The germline gives CDR1 SEHNR, CDR2 FQNEAQ (reference sequence). There are 12 residues in the CDR3. Trimming cost V 2 bases and J 7 bases, with 9 bases left between them. The CDR3 DNA follows: TGTGCCAGCAGCTTAATCTGGGGGGAGCAGTACTTC. Amino acid sequence: CASSLIWGEQYF.